This TCR beta chain came from a study of shared clonotypes between healthy human individuals. TCRdb's table, derived via immunoSEQ multiplex PCR, lists solely in-frame clones and lacks some. The sample carries millions of clones, about 93% recorded once. Per germline, CDR1 MNHNS and CDR2 SASEGT. Trimming pared 3 bases from V and 5 bases from J, leaving 10 bases between. The CDR3 consists of 14 residues. Only CD45RO-negative cells positively selected for CCR7 counted as naive CD8 cells, so terminally differentiated effector memory CD45RA+ cells were excluded. The TCR sequence derives from a man between 18 and 29 years old in good health. Some clones in this sample may be carry-over from other donors' samples. The chain joins TRBV6-1 to TRBJ2-2; tentative D call: TRBD1 (5 bases). Sample: naive CD8+ T cells from PBMCs. The CDR3 spells CASSDRVRTGELFF. CDR3 nucleotide sequence: TGTGCCAGCAGTGACAGGGTGAGGACCGGGGAGCTGTTTTTT.